This T cell receptor (beta chain) is drawn from a study of blood T cells in healthy people across ages. General study findings and limits: Long-lived donors had more naive CD4+ cells and higher diversity than aged donors.

Concerning this clonotype itself: Its antigen is unknown.

Each of the donors had roughly 9.1 milliliters of peripheral blood drawn into EDTA-treated Vacutainer tubes. Germline V CDR1 and CDR2: SGDLS, YYNGEE. The CDR3 is made up of 15 amino acids. Trimming at V came to 2 bases and at J to 2 bases, leaving 4 bases not matched to a gene. PCR was performed a second time for roughly 7 to 12 cycles using a sample-barcoded 5' primer and a J-beta primer mix. One entry per CDR3 protein results from TCRdb running MiXCR on the 5' RACE reads. The top ten clones hold approximately 12% of a sample with 650,000 to 700,000 distinct CDR3 sequences, more than 45% of them seen once.

This sequence originates from a woman of 80 years or more in good health. The rearrangement uses TRBV9 and TRBJ2-5, with 9 bases aligning to TRBD2. Sequencing was carried out using blood. CDR3 sequence: CASSVAGGPQETQYF. In DNA, the CDR3 is TGTGCCAGCAGCGTTGCGGGAGGGCCGCAAGAGACCCAGTACTTC.